These 12 T cell receptor beta chains were sequenced from one sample in a study of shared clonotypes between healthy human individuals. Clones were sequenced by immunoSEQ multiplex PCR, and TCRdb holds only the in-frame ones, with some missing. The sample includes hundreds of thousands of clones, approximately 79% of them seen just once. The sequenced sample was memory CD4+ T cells sorted from blood. Stated subset: CD45RA-negative fraction. The source of these receptors is a woman in her twenties or thirties in good health.

This sequence joins TRBV27 and TRBJ1-4; D is unclear. The CDR3 consists of 17 residues. CDR1 is MNHEY and CDR2 is SMNVEV in the germline V gene (reference sequence). V was shortened by 5 bases and J by 5 bases, with 21 bases between the two germline ends. CDR3: CASSPRPPMTMNEKLFF. The CDR3 nucleotides read TGTGCCAGCAGTCCCCGGCCCCCCATGACTATGAATGAAAAACTGTTTTTT. The full variable domain, with the rest looked up from reference TRBV27 and TRBJ1-4, is EAQVTQNPRYLITVTGKKLTVTCSQNMNHEYMSWYRQDPGLGLRQIYYSMNVEVTDKGDVPEGYKVSRKEKRNFPLILESPSPNQTSLYFCASSPRPPMTMNEKLFFGSGTQLSVL.

The chain joins TRBV7-9 to TRBJ2-1; possible D gene TRBD2, 5 bases. This CDR3 is built from 15 residues. Trimming cost V 3 bases and J 1 base, with 10 bases left between them. The germline CDR1 and CDR2 sequences are SEHNR and FQNEAQ (reference sequence). CDR3 DNA: TGTGCCAGCAGCTTTGCGGGTTTGTCCTACAATGAGCAGTTCTTC. This encodes CASSFAGLSYNEQFF.

In nucleotides, the CDR3 is TGTGCCAGCAGCGTAATCAGACTGGGGGCAGATACGCAGTATTTT. This gives the protein CASSVIRLGADTQYF. The chain is built from TRBV9 and TRBJ2-3, with D perhaps assigned TRBD1 or TRBD2 (5 bases each). Between the trimmed V and J ends, which lost 1 base and 4 bases, there was a span of 13 bases. The CDR3 is made up of 15 amino acids. Germline V gene lookup returns CDR1 SGDLS and CDR2 YYNGEE.

Notes on this clone: The sample has other DNA sequences that encode this CDR3 too. The rearrangement links TRBV2 to TRBJ1-2; perhaps TRBD1 as D (5 bases). V was pared by 2 bases and J by 2 bases, with 9 bases between. The CDR3 is 14 amino acids. In germline, CDR1 is SNHLY, CDR2 FYNNEI. CDR3 bases: TGTGCCAGCAGTGAAAGGGGTTCGAACTATGGCTACACCTTC. It specifies CASSERGSNYGYTF.

This clone showed up just once. The chain couples TRBV5-1 to TRBJ2-5, with 9 nucleotides matching TRBD2. Germline V lookup: CDR1 SGHRS, CDR2 YFSETQ. The CDR3 contains 19 residues. J was trimmed by 5 bases and V by 4 bases; bases with no gene match: 21. In DNA form, the CDR3 reads TGCGCCAGCAGCCTACGGACGCGGGATATAGCGGGAGAGGCGGAGACCCAGTACTTC. Translating gives CASSLRTRDIAGEAETQYF.

The V gene is TRBV7-9, the J gene TRBJ1-4; TRBD1 matches at 7 bases. Germline V gene data show CDR1 as SEHNR and CDR2 as FQNEAQ (reference sequence). There are 15 residues in the CDR3. Trimming took 5 bases from V and 3 from J; bases not matched to a gene: 6. The CDR3 sequence: CASSPTGTPNEKLFF. CDR3 bases: TGTGCCAGCAGCCCGACAGGGACCCCTAATGAAAAACTGTTTTTT.

This chain links TRBV19 with TRBJ2-2; TRBD2 agrees at 8 bases. The trim removed 8 bases at V and 3 bases at J, leaving 5 bases unmatched. Germline CDR1 is LNHDA and CDR2 is SQIVND (reference sequence). CDR3 length equals 14 residues. CDR3: CASRPAGDTGELFF. The DNA of the CDR3 is TGTGCCAGTCGGCCAGCGGGAGACACCGGGGAGCTGTTTTTT.

The chain has TRBV11-3 and TRBJ2-1; 7 nucleotides align to TRBD2. This CDR3 spans 14 amino acids. Losses at the gene ends were 3 bases for V and 7 bases for J; bases not matched to a gene: 6. Germline CDR1 reads SGHNT; CDR2 reads YENEEA. The CDR3 nucleotides are TGTGCCAGCAGCTTGGGAGGGAAGGCGAATGAGCAGTTCTTC. Protein: CASSLGGKANEQFF.

This chain uses TRBV28 with TRBJ2-7; 13 nucleotides align to TRBD2. V lost 6 bases to trimming and J lost 9 bases; unmatched junction nucleotides: 11. CDR3 length: 15 amino acids. Germline CDR1 and CDR2: MDHEN and SYDVKM. CDR3 region: CASRPAGTSGNGQYF. The CDR3 nucleotides are TGTGCCAGCAGGCCGGCCGGGACTAGCGGGAACGGGCAGTACTTC.

The chain combines TRBV29-1 with TRBJ2-3, with 9 nucleotides matching TRBD2. V was pared by 7 bases and J by 1 base, with 6 bases of the junction left unmatched. Per the germline V gene, CDR1 is SQVTM and CDR2 is ANQGSEA. The CDR3 contains 14 residues. The CDR3 reads CSGRRLAGTDTQYF. CDR3 coding DNA: TGCAGCGGAAGGAGACTAGCGGGCACAGATACGCAGTATTTT.

The chain combines TRBV7-8 with TRBJ1-5; 8 bases are a match to TRBD1. The V gene end was trimmed by 3 bases and the J gene end by 0 bases; junction bases not matched to a gene: 10. Germline lookup yields CDR1 SGHVS and CDR2 FQNEAQ. The CDR3 contains 18 residues. Here the CDR3 reads CASSFIGQGINSNQPQHF. The CDR3 coding sequence is TGTGCCAGCAGCTTCATCGGACAGGGAATTAATAGCAATCAGCCCCAGCATTTT.

This chain links TRBV18 with TRBJ1-3; D is undetermined. This CDR3 spans 15 amino acids. CDR1 KGHSH and CDR2 LQKENI come from the germline V gene. Deletions cut 0 bases from V and 0 bases from J, with 6 bases between. CDR3 amino acids: CASSPPGSSGNTIYF. The DNA of the CDR3 is TGTGCCAGCTCACCACCGGGATCCTCTGGAAACACCATATATTTT.